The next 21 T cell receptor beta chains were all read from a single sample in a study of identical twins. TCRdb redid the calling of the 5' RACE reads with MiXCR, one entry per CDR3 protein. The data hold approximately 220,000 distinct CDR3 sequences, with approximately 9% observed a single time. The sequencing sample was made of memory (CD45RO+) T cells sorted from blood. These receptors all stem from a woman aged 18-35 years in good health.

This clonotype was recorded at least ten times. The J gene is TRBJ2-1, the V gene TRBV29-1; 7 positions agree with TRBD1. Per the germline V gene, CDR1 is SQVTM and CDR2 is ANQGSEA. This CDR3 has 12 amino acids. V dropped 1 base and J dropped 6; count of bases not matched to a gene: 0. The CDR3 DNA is TGCAGCGTTGAAGGACAGGGCAATGAGCAGTTCTTC. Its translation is CSVEGQGNEQFF.

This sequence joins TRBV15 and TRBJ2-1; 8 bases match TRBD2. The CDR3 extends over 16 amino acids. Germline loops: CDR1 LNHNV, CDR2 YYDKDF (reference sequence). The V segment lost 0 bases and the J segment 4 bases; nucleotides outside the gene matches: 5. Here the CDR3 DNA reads TGTGCCACCAGCAGAGATCTACTAGCGGCTTACAATGAGCAGTTCTTC. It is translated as CATSRDLLAAYNEQFF.

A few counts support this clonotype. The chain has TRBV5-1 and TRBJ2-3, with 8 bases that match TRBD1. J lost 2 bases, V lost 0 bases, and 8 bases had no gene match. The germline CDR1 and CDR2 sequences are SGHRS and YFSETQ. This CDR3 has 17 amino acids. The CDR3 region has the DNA TGCGCCAGCAGCTTGGGGGCAGGGGGCTTATTCACAGATACGCAGTATTTT. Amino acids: CASSLGAGGLFTDTQYF.

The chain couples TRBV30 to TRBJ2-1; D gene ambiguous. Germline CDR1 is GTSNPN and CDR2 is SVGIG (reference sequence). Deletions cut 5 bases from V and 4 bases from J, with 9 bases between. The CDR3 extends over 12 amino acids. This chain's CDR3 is CAWAASYNEQFF. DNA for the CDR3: TGTGCCTGGGCCGCTAGTTACAATGAGCAGTTCTTC.

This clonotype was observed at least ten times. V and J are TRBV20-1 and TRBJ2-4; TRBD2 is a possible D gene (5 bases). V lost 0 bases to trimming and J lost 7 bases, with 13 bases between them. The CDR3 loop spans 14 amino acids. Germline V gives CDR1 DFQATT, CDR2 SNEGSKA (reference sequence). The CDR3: CSARDQGSWNIQYF. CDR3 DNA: TGCAGTGCTAGAGATCAAGGGAGTTGGAACATTCAGTACTTC.

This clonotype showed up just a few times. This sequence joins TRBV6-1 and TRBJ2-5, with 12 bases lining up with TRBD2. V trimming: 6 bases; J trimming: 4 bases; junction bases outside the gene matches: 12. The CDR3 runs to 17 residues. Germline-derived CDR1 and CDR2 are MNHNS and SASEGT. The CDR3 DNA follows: TGTGCCAGCAGATCGACTAGCGGGAGAGGGGAGGGAGAGACCCAGTACTTC. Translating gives CASRSTSGRGEGETQYF.

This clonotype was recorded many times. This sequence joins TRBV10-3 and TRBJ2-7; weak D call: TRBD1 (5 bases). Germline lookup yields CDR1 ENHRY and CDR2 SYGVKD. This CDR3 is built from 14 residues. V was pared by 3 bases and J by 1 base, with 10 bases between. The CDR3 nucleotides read TGTGCCATCAGTGAAAGGGGAAGGTCCTACGAGCAGTACTTC. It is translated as CAISERGRSYEQYF.

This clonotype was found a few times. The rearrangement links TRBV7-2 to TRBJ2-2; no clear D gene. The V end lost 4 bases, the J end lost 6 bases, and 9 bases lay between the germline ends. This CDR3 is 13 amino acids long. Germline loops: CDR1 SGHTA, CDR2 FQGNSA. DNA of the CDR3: TGTGCCAGCAGCTCAATTGTCGCCGGGGAGCTGTTTTTT. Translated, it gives CASSSIVAGELFF.

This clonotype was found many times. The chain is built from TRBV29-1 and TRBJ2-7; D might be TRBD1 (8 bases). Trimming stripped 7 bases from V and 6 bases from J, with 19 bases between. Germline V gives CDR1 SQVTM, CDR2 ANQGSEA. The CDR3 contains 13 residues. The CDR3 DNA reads TGCAGCGCCACTCGGACAGGGAGGGGCGAGCAGTACTTC. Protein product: CSATRTGRGEQYF.

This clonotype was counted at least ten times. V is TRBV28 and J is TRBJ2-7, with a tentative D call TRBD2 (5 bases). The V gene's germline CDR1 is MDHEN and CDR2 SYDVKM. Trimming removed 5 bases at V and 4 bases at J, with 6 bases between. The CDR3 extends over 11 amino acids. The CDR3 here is CASSQRYEQYF. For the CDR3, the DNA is TGTGCCAGCAGTCAGCGGTACGAGCAGTACTTC.

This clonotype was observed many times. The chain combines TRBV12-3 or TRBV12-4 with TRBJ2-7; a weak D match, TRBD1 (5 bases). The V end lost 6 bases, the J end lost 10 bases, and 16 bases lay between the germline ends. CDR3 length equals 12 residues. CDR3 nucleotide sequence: TGTGCCAGCAGAACGTATCAGGGTCCTCAGTACTTC. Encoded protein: CASRTYQGPQYF.

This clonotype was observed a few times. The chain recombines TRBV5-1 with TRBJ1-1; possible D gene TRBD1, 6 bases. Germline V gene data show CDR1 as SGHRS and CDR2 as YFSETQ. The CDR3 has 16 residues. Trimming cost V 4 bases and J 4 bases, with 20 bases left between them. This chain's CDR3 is CASSTDRTDLLTEAFF. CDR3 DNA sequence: TGCGCCAGCAGCACAGACAGGACGGACCTTCTCACTGAAGCTTTCTTT.

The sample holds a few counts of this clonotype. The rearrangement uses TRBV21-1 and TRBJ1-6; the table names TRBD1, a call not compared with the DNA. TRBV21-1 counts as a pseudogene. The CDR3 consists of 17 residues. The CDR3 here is CASSKRKGTANNSPLHF. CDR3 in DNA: TGTGCCAGCAGCAAACGAAAAGGGACAGCAAATAATTCACCCCTCCACTTT.

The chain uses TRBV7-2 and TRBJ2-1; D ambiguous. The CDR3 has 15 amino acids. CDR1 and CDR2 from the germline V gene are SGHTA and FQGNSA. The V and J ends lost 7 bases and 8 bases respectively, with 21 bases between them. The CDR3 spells CASTPALNWDDEQFF. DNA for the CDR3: TGTGCCAGCACTCCAGCCCTTAACTGGGATGATGAGCAGTTCTTC.

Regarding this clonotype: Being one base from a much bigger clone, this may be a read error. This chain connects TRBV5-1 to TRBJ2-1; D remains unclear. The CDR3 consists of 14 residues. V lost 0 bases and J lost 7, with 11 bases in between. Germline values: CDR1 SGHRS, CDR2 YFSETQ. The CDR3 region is CASSLGRYWNEQFF. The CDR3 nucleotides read TGCGCCAGCAGCTTGGGGCGGTACTGGAATGAGCAGTTCTTC.

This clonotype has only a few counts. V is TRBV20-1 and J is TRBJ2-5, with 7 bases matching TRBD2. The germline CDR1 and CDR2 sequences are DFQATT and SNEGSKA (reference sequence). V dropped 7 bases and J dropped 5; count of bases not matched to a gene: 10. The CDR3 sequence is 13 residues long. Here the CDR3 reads CSVLGLNEETQYF. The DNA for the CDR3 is TGCAGTGTCCTGGGACTAAACGAGGAGACCCAGTACTTC.

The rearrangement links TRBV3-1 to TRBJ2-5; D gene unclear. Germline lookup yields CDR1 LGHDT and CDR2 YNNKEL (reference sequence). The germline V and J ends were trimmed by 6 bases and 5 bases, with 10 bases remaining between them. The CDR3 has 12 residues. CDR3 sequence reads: CASRSLGETQYF. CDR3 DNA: TGTGCCAGCAGATCGCTGGGGGAGACCCAGTACTTC.

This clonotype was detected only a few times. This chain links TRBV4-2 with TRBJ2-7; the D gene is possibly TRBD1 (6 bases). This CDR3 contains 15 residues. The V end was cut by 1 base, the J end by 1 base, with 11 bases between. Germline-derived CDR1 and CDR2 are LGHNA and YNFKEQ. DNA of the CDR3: TGTGCCAGCAGCCAAGGTCCTCAGGGGTCCTACGAGCAGTACTTC. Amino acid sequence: CASSQGPQGSYEQYF.

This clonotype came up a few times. CDR3 bases: TGTGCCAGCAGTCCCGTCAGGAGCTCTGGGGCCAACGTCCTGACTTTC. Amino acid sequence: CASSPVRSSGANVLTF. This chain connects TRBV27 to TRBJ2-6; D call uncertain. Trimming removed 5 bases from V and 0 bases from J, with 11 bases in between. CDR1 is MNHEY, CDR2 SMNVEV, per germline (reference sequence). The length of the CDR3 is 16 residues.

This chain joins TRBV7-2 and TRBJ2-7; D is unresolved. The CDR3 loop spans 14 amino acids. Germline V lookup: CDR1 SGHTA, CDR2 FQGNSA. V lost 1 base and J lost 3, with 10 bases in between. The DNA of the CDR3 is TGTGCCAGCAGCTTAGGGTCATCTGTCTACGAGCAGTACTTC. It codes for CASSLGSSVYEQYF.

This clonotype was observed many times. The DNA of the CDR3 is TGCGCCAGCGGACCGACAGGGGGTTCCTACGAGCAGTACTTC. Protein product: CASGPTGGSYEQYF. V gene TRBV5-1 combines with J gene TRBJ2-7; 9 bases line up with TRBD1. Germline values: CDR1 SGHRS, CDR2 YFSETQ. After removal of 7 bases from V and 1 base from J, the junction contained 6 bases not matched to a gene. The CDR3 totals 14 residues. The full variable domain, its missing parts supplied by reference TRBV5-1 and TRBJ2-7, is KAGVTQTPRYLIKTRGQQVTLSCSPISGHRSVSWYQQTPGQGLQFLFEYFSETQRNKGNFPGRFSGRQFSNSRSEMNVSTLELGDSALYLCASGPTGGSYEQYFGPGTRLTVT.